These 30 T cell receptor beta chains originate from one sample sequenced in a study of human T cells and chemical hapten exposure. TCRdb itself ran the RACE reads through MiXCR, one entry per CDR3 protein. The sample carries tens of thousands of distinct CDR3 sequences, around 11% recorded once. Documented time point: patch test 1, 2 weeks after DPC sensitization. The treatment was: therapeutic diphenylcyclopropenone sensitization with weekly scalp DPC. The sample consisted of whole blood, taken in connection with sensitization to the hapten diphenylcyclopropenone (DPC). These receptors originate from a woman aged 55-69 years with alopecia areata. Some clones in this sample may be carry-over from other donors' samples.

V usage is TRBV11-1 and J usage is TRBJ1-3; D uncertain. The CDR3 totals 14 residues. Trimming took 3 bases from V and 0 from J, leaving 6 bases between them. The germline V gene has CDR1 SGHAT and CDR2 FQDESV (reference sequence). CDR3 nucleotides: TGTGCCAGCAGCTTGGGGTTCTCTGGAAACACCATATATTTT. Encoded protein: CASSLGFSGNTIYF.

The rearrangement uses TRBV11-1 and TRBJ2-1; the D gene is possibly TRBD2 (6 bases). Trimming stripped 2 bases from V and 10 bases from J, with 18 bases between. CDR3 length: 15 amino acids. Germline CDR1 and CDR2: SGHAT and FQDESV (reference sequence). CDR3 in DNA: TGTGCCAGCAGCTTAAAACGACTAGGGTCAGTAGAGCAGTTCTTC. It yields the protein CASSLKRLGSVEQFF.

This clonotype was seen many times. V gene TRBV9 combines with J gene TRBJ2-5; possible D gene TRBD2, 6 bases. The CDR3 totals 12 residues. Per germline, CDR1 SGDLS and CDR2 YYNGEE. Trimming pared 7 bases from V and 1 base from J, leaving 8 bases between. CDR3 DNA sequence: TGTGCCAGCTCCGGGGGCCAAGAGACCCAGTACTTC. Protein product: CASSGGQETQYF.

This clonotype was seen at least ten times. The rearrangement uses TRBV7-8 and TRBJ1-2; D gene ambiguous. CDR1 is SGHVS and CDR2 is FQNEAQ in the germline V gene. This CDR3 comprises 15 residues. V lost 3 bases and J lost 0, with 11 bases in between. The CDR3 sequence is CASSFRTVTNYGYTF. The CDR3 region has the DNA TGTGCCAGCAGCTTCAGGACGGTTACTAACTATGGCTACACCTTC.

V is TRBV19 and J is TRBJ1-5; possible D gene TRBD1, 5 bases. Trimming shortened V by 3 bases and J by 2 bases, and 11 bases separated the two germline ends. CDR1 and CDR2 from the germline V gene are LNHDA and SQIVND (reference sequence). The CDR3 sequence is 15 residues long. CDR3 bases: TGTGCCAGTAGTATCCCAACCAGGGGCAATCAGCCCCAGCATTTT. Translation gives CASSIPTRGNQPQHF.

This clonotype has just a few counts. The chain is built from TRBV3-1 and TRBJ2-5; the D is unclear. CDR3 length: 12 residues. Germline CDR1 and CDR2: LGHDT and YNNKEL (reference sequence). The V gene lost 0 bases and the J gene lost 7 bases, with 6 bases spanning the gap. In DNA form, the CDR3 reads TGTGCCAGCAGCCAAGACATAGGGACCCAGTACTTC. Residues: CASSQDIGTQYF.

This clonotype was counted many times. The chain combines TRBV12-3 or TRBV12-4 with TRBJ1-5; D gene unclear. The CDR3 runs to 11 residues. V shed 6 bases and J shed 6 bases, with 6 bases lying between them. In DNA form, the CDR3 reads TGTGCCAGCAGCAAGGGTCAGCCCCAGCATTTT. Encoded protein: CASSKGQPQHF.

This clonotype was observed a handful of times. The chain links TRBV25-1 to TRBJ1-2, with D possibly matching TRBD1 (6 bases). The CDR3 has 14 residues. V was trimmed by 4 bases and J by 2 bases, leaving 11 bases between them. Germline CDR1 reads MGHDK; CDR2 reads SYGVNS. In DNA form, the CDR3 reads TGTGCCAGCAGTGTTACCGGGACAAACTATGGCTACACCTTC. Its translation: CASSVTGTNYGYTF.

The chain is built from TRBV20-1 and TRBJ1-2, with D tentatively TRBD1 (6 bases). The length of the CDR3 is 14 residues. Trimming removed 5 bases from V and 6 bases from J, with 19 bases in between. Germline assignment: CDR1 DFQATT and CDR2 SNEGSKA (reference sequence). The CDR3 region has the DNA TGCAGTGCTCGCCCTACGCAGGGGCGACATGGCTACACCTTC. This sequence encodes CSARPTQGRHGYTF.

This clonotype was recorded many times. The chain carries TRBV10-2 and TRBJ1-4; D gene ambiguous. V lost 10 bases and J lost 7, with 13 bases in between. The germline V gene has CDR1 WSHSY and CDR2 SAAADI. The CDR3 loop spans 12 amino acids. This CDR3 is CATEDLGEKLFF. The CDR3, as DNA: TGCGCCACCGAGGACCTTGGTGAAAAACTGTTTTTT.

The genes are TRBV7-9 and TRBJ2-3, with D unclear. Germline V gene lookup returns CDR1 SEHNR and CDR2 FQNEAQ (reference sequence). CDR3 length: 12 amino acids. With 2 bases removed from V and 8 bases from J, the gap between germline ends came to 8 bases. The CDR3: CASSLISVTQYF. CDR3 bases: TGTGCCAGCAGCTTAATTTCGGTTACGCAGTATTTT. The variable domain in full, completed from reference TRBV7-9 and TRBJ2-3, reads DTGVSQNPRHKITKRGQNVTFRCDPISEHNRLYWYRQTLGQGPEFLTYFQNEAQLEKSRLLSDRFSAERPKGSFSTLEIQRTEQGDSAMYLCASSLISVTQYFGPGTRLTVL.

This clonotype was found many times. V usage is TRBV20-1 and J usage is TRBJ1-2; D not certain. The germline V gene encodes CDR1 DFQATT and CDR2 SNEGSKA (reference sequence). V shed 3 bases and J shed 1 base, with 21 bases lying between them. The CDR3 contains 17 residues. The CDR3 reads CSASGFVALNLNYGYTF. In DNA, the CDR3 is TGCAGTGCTAGTGGGTTCGTGGCACTGAATCTTAACTATGGCTACACCTTC.

This clonotype has only one observation. CDR3 residues: CASSLAAGENTEAFF. The DNA for the CDR3 is TGCGCCAGCAGCTTGGCCGCAGGGGAAAACACTGAAGCTTTCTTT. The chain recombines TRBV5-1 with TRBJ1-1; possibly TRBD1 for D (6 bases). CDR3 length: 15 residues. The germline gives CDR1 SGHRS, CDR2 YFSETQ. The ends were cut back, 0 bases at V and 2 bases at J, with 11 bases in the middle.

This chain uses TRBV4-1 with TRBJ2-7; 9 bases align to TRBD1. The CDR3 runs 15 residues. Trimming removed 3 bases from V and 2 bases from J; junction bases left unmatched: 5. Germline-derived CDR1 and CDR2 are MGHRA and YSYEKL. In DNA form, the CDR3 reads TGCGCCAGCAGCCATGTGGGACAGGGCACCTACGAGCAGTACTTC. Its protein product is CASSHVGQGTYEQYF.

This clonotype has a count of ten or more. The chain links TRBV18 to TRBJ1-1; 7 bases agree with TRBD1. Germline V gives CDR1 KGHSH, CDR2 LQKENI. The junction had 6 bases not matched to a gene; V was cut back by 5 bases and J by 0 bases. The CDR3 extends over 15 amino acids. In DNA, the CDR3 is TGTGCCAGCTCAAGCAGGACAGGAGTGAACACTGAAGCTTTCTTT. This translates into CASSSRTGVNTEAFF.

The chain uses TRBV19 and TRBJ2-1; no clear D gene. Germline CDR1 and CDR2: LNHDA and SQIVND (reference sequence). With 7 bases removed from V and 3 bases from J, the gap between germline ends came to 13 bases. CDR3 length: 14 residues. The CDR3 loop reads CASIPGSGYNEQFF. The CDR3 DNA reads as TGTGCCAGTATCCCAGGATCCGGCTACAATGAGCAGTTCTTC.

This clonotype has at least ten counts. This chain links TRBV3-1 with TRBJ2-7; no firm D call. Germline-derived CDR1 and CDR2 are LGHDT and YNNKEL (reference sequence). Trimming pared 8 bases from V and 3 bases from J, leaving 5 bases between. The CDR3 has 10 amino acids. Written as DNA, the CDR3 is TGTGCCAGCGGGGACTACGAGCAGTACTTC. Translation: CASGDYEQYF.

In this sample, this clonotype turned up many times. The CDR3 DNA follows: TGTGCCAGCAGCCGAGGTCTAACTGCAATCCAAGAGACCCAGTACTTC. This sequence encodes CASSRGLTAIQETQYF. The genes are TRBV5-5 and TRBJ2-5, with unresolved D. The CDR3 length is 16 residues. The germline V gene has CDR1 SGHKS and CDR2 YYEKEE (reference sequence). Trimming stripped 4 bases from V and 1 base from J, with 17 bases between. The full variable domain, in which reference TRBV5-5 and TRBJ2-5 provide the parts outside the CDR3, is DAGVTQSPTHLIKTRGQQVTLRCSPISGHKSVSWYQQVLGQGPQFIFQYYEKEERGRGNFPDRFSARQFPNYSSELNVNALLLGDSALYLCASSRGLTAIQETQYFGPGTRLLVL.

This clonotype was seen a handful of times. The rearrangement joins TRBV3-1 to TRBJ1-1; D gene unclear. Germline V gene data show CDR1 as LGHDT and CDR2 as YNNKEL (reference sequence). V was pared by 1 base and J by 6 bases, with 9 bases between. There are 13 residues in the CDR3. CDR3 in amino acids: CASSQAGLAEAFF. The CDR3 bases are TGTGCCAGCAGCCAAGCCGGTTTGGCTGAAGCTTTCTTT. The whole variable domain, remainder taken from reference TRBV3-1 and TRBJ1-1, is DTAVSQTPKYLVTQMGNDKSIKCEQNLGHDTMYWYKQDSKKFLKIMFSYNNKELIINETVPNRFSPKSPDKAHLNLHINSLELGDSAVYFCASSQAGLAEAFFGQGTRLTVV.

This clonotype was seen many times. The chain recombines TRBV21-1 with TRBJ1-4. TRBV21-1 is designated a pseudogene. The CDR3 totals 16 residues. The CDR3: CASNGRVRSPYEKLFF. The DNA for the CDR3 is TGTGCCAGCAACGGACGGGTACGCAGCCCTTATGAAAAACTGTTTTTT.

This clonotype was seen more than once but under ten times. This chain uses TRBV5-1 with TRBJ1-1, with 9 bases matching TRBD1. The V gene's germline CDR1 is SGHRS and CDR2 YFSETQ. After removal of 0 bases from V and 3 bases from J, the junction contained 9 bases not matched to a gene. The CDR3 covers 17 residues. The CDR3 DNA reads TGCGCCAGCAGCTTGGGCGGTACAGGGGGCCAGGACACTGAAGCTTTCTTT. This translates into CASSLGGTGGQDTEAFF.

J is TRBJ2-7 and V is TRBV18, with D tentatively TRBD1 (5 bases). The CDR3 runs to 14 residues. Germline CDR1 and CDR2: KGHSH and LQKENI. Trimming pared 3 bases from V and 2 bases from J, leaving 11 bases between. The CDR3 reads CASSPPSRAYEQYF. The CDR3 DNA reads TGTGCCAGCTCACCCCCGTCCAGGGCCTACGAGCAGTACTTC.

Many counts were recorded for this clonotype. V gene TRBV5-1 combines with J gene TRBJ2-3; D is unclear. The CDR3 length is 15 residues. Deletions cut 2 bases from V and 2 bases from J, with 12 bases between. Germline CDR1 is SGHRS and CDR2 is YFSETQ. The DNA of the CDR3 is TGCGCCAGCAGCTTTATACGAGCCCTCACAGATACGCAGTATTTT. Translating it yields CASSFIRALTDTQYF.

The rearrangement uses TRBV29-1 and TRBJ1-1, with no clear D. Deletions cut 4 bases from V and 7 bases from J, with 16 bases between. Germline values: CDR1 SQVTM, CDR2 ANQGSEA. This CDR3 contains 13 residues. This chain's CDR3 is CSVGSGLGGEAFF. The DNA of the CDR3 is TGCAGCGTTGGTTCCGGGTTGGGTGGTGAAGCTTTCTTT.

This clonotype was seen ten or more times. The CDR3 DNA sequence: TGTGCCAGCAGCTTAGTGTCGCACACCGGGGAGCTGTTTTTT. It codes for CASSLVSHTGELFF. The V call is TRBV7-2, the J call TRBJ2-2; unclear D gene. CDR1 SGHTA and CDR2 FQGNSA come from the germline V gene. The V end was cut by 1 base, the J end by 3 bases, with 6 bases between. This CDR3 has 14 amino acids.

There are a few counts of this clonotype. The rearrangement links TRBV6-1 to TRBJ2-1, with 9 bases aligning to TRBD2. This CDR3 contains 15 residues. Germline CDR1 is MNHNS and CDR2 is SASEGT. Losses at the gene ends were 6 bases for V and 4 bases for J; bases not matched to a gene: 7. As DNA, the CDR3 is TGTGCCAGCAGCCGGACTAGCGAATATTACAATGAGCAGTTCTTC. It yields the protein CASSRTSEYYNEQFF.

This clonotype came up a few times. The V gene is TRBV9, the J gene TRBJ1-1; no clear D. Germline CDR1 and CDR2: SGDLS and YYNGEE. The CDR3 totals 15 residues. The V gene lost 1 base and the J gene lost 3 bases, with 13 bases spanning the gap. The CDR3 loop is CASSVQTAFDTEAFF. CDR3 bases: TGTGCCAGCAGCGTACAAACAGCATTTGACACTGAAGCTTTCTTT.

This clonotype was observed at least ten times. This sequence joins TRBV20-1 and TRBJ2-7; tentatively, D is TRBD2 (5 bases). Trimming removed 3 bases at V and 6 bases at J, with 12 bases between. Germline V lookup: CDR1 DFQATT, CDR2 SNEGSKA (reference sequence). This CDR3 contains 12 residues. The CDR3 DNA sequence: TGCAGTGCTAGTACGCCGGGAACCGAGCAGTACTTC. Translation gives CSASTPGTEQYF.

V gene TRBV7-2 combines with J gene TRBJ1-2; D may be TRBD1 (6 bases). This CDR3 contains 15 residues. The germline CDR1 and CDR2 sequences are SGHTA and FQGNSA. The V end was cut by 4 bases, the J end by 5 bases, with 17 bases between. CDR3 sequence reads: CASSSSLRGLYGYTF. The CDR3, as DNA: TGTGCCAGCAGCTCATCTCTCAGGGGCCTTTATGGCTACACCTTC.

The V call is TRBV18, the J call TRBJ1-2, with unresolved D. CDR3 length: 15 amino acids. The germline CDR1 and CDR2 sequences are KGHSH and LQKENI. The V end was cut by 3 bases, the J end by 0 bases, with 11 bases between. The CDR3 coding sequence is TGTGCCAGCTCACCGGTATCGCCAACTAACTATGGCTACACCTTC. It encodes CASSPVSPTNYGYTF.